A single sample is the source of the 30 T cell receptor beta chains below, sequenced in a study of T cell repertoires in cytomegalovirus infection. TCRdb re-called the reads through MiXCR, storing one row per CDR3 protein. The table includes roughly 310,000 distinct CDR3 sequences, 25% to 30% detected once. No antigens are known for them. The sample here was cultured PBMCs, taken from culture after CMV antigen stimulation. The receptors here all came from a human donor in good health (CMV status not recorded). Some clones in this sample may be carry-over from other donors' samples.

The J gene is TRBJ2-5, the V gene TRBV12-3 or TRBV12-4; unclear D gene. The germline V and J ends were trimmed by 2 bases and 1 base, with 23 bases remaining between them. The CDR3 is made up of 19 amino acids. CDR3 in DNA: TGTGCCAGCAGTTTAAGGAAGTTTGTTAACCTTGCGATCCAAGAGACCCAGTACTTC. Its protein product is CASSLRKFVNLAIQETQYF.

The chain recombines TRBV27 with TRBJ1-2; TRBD1 is a possible D gene (6 bases). Germline CDR1 MNHEY, CDR2 SMNVEV (reference sequence). The V end lost 10 bases, the J end lost 3 bases, and 12 bases lay between the germline ends. This CDR3 has 12 amino acids. The CDR3: CATAGADYGYTF. CDR3 in DNA: TGTGCCACCGCGGGGGCGGACTATGGCTACACCTTC.

The V gene is TRBV19, the J gene TRBJ2-7; the D is unclear. CDR1 and CDR2 (germline): LNHDA, SQIVND (reference sequence). V was cut by 3 bases and J by 0 bases, with 12 bases left in between. This CDR3 region has 15 residues. The chain's CDR3 is CASSIAFGVSYEQYF. The DNA of the CDR3 is TGTGCCAGTAGTATCGCGTTTGGGGTCTCCTACGAGCAGTACTTC.

The V and J genes are TRBV28 and TRBJ1-5; D is possibly TRBD1 (6 bases). Germline-derived CDR1 and CDR2 are MDHEN and SYDVKM. The CDR3 extends over 17 amino acids. The V gene lost 5 bases and the J gene lost 3 bases, with 20 bases spanning the gap. CDR3 in amino acids: CASSPRMRGGFNQPQHF. CDR3 nucleotide sequence: TGTGCCAGCAGTCCAAGAATGCGGGGGGGCTTCAATCAGCCCCAGCATTTT.

The sample holds a few counts of this clonotype. The chain carries TRBV12-3 or TRBV12-4 and TRBJ2-7; a possible D gene is TRBD2 (6 bases). The ends were cut back, 4 bases at V and 6 bases at J, with 10 bases in the middle. The CDR3 extends over 12 amino acids. CDR3 bases: TGTGCCAGCAGTTCAGGCGGGACCGAGCAGTACTTC. As protein: CASSSGGTEQYF.

This clonotype was picked up many times. The rearrangement joins TRBV7-9 to TRBJ2-3, with D unresolved. V was cut by 5 bases and J by 3 bases, with 18 bases left in between. The germline V gene encodes CDR1 SEHNR and CDR2 FQNEAQ (reference sequence). The CDR3 has 16 amino acids. DNA for the CDR3: TGTGCCAGCAGCCCTCCCTCTCTCCAGCGAACAGATACGCAGTATTTT. Protein: CASSPPSLQRTDTQYF.

The chain combines TRBV20-1 with TRBJ2-5, with 10 bases matching TRBD1. From germline, CDR1 is DFQATT and CDR2 SNEGSKA (reference sequence). V trimming: 5 bases; J trimming: 5 bases; junction bases outside the gene matches: 5. CDR3 length equals 13 residues. This chain's CDR3 is CSAGDRGSETQYF. The CDR3 nucleotides read TGCAGTGCTGGGGACAGGGGATCCGAGACCCAGTACTTC.

This chain links TRBV18 with TRBJ2-4; 8 bases line up with TRBD1. The junction had 2 bases not matched to a gene; V was cut back by 3 bases and J by 4 bases. Looked up from germline, CDR1 is KGHSH and CDR2 is LQKENI. The CDR3 is made up of 14 amino acids. In DNA, the CDR3 is TGTGCCAGCTCACCTCGGACAGGGAAAAACATTCAGTACTTC. Residues: CASSPRTGKNIQYF.

This clonotype was picked up a small number of times. The chain couples TRBV7-1 to TRBJ2-1; a possible D gene is TRBD2 (5 bases). Being an ORF, TRBV7-1 has a function that is uncertain. This CDR3 has 15 residues. Trimming removed 5 bases from V and 0 bases from J, with 11 bases in between. The CDR3 loop is CASSPERSSYNEQFF. The CDR3, as DNA: TGTGCCAGCAGCCCGGAGCGGAGCTCCTACAATGAGCAGTTCTTC.

The chain couples TRBV12-3 or TRBV12-4 to TRBJ1-4; no reliable D call. The ends were cut back, 6 bases at V and 4 bases at J, with 9 bases in the middle. This CDR3 has 13 amino acids. CDR3 in DNA: TGTGCCAGCAGACTCGGGAGTAATGAAAAACTGTTTTTT. Translating it yields CASRLGSNEKLFF.

The chain is built from TRBV7-2 and TRBJ2-1; 8 bases align to TRBD2. The V and J ends lost 5 bases and 5 bases, in that order; junction bases with no gene match: 5. CDR3 size: 14 residues. From germline, CDR1 is SGHTA and CDR2 FQGNSA. Here the CDR3 reads CASSAGLGHNEQFF. The DNA of the CDR3 is TGTGCCAGCAGCGCGGGACTAGGACACAATGAGCAGTTCTTC.

The J gene is TRBJ2-3, the V gene TRBV12-3 or TRBV12-4; TRBD2 matches 7 bases. The CDR3 sequence is 14 residues long. The V and J ends lost 6 bases and 5 bases, in that order; junction bases with no gene match: 8. CDR3 sequence reads: CASRPWGGKDTQYF. In DNA form, the CDR3 reads TGTGCCAGCAGGCCCTGGGGAGGGAAAGATACGCAGTATTTT.

The rearrangement joins TRBV12-3 or TRBV12-4 to TRBJ2-5; D remains unclear. This CDR3 comprises 15 residues. V lost 1 base, J lost 4 bases, and 13 bases lay in between. CDR3 sequence reads: CASSLDGGYSETQYF. The CDR3 region has the DNA TGTGCCAGCAGTTTAGACGGCGGTTATTCAGAGACCCAGTACTTC.

V gene TRBV27 combines with J gene TRBJ2-7, with 8 positions matching TRBD2. J was trimmed by 7 bases and V by 5 bases; bases with no gene match: 7. Per the germline V gene, CDR1 is MNHEY and CDR2 is SMNVEV (reference sequence). The CDR3 loop spans 13 amino acids. The CDR3: CASSASGSREQYF. CDR3 bases: TGTGCCAGCAGTGCCAGCGGGAGTAGAGAGCAGTACTTC.

The rearrangement uses TRBV18 and TRBJ2-6; TRBD1 is a possible D gene (5 bases). V lost 3 bases, J lost 1 base, and 19 bases lay in between. The CDR3 extends over 19 amino acids. The germline V gene has CDR1 KGHSH and CDR2 LQKENI. The CDR3 coding sequence is TGTGCCAGCTCACCGGTGACCCCAGGGATTGAGTCTGGGGCCAACGTCCTGACTTTC. This sequence encodes CASSPVTPGIESGANVLTF.

This chain's CDR3 is CASSVGDHEQFF. The CDR3 nucleotides read TGTGCCAGCAGCGTGGGGGATCATGAGCAGTTCTTC. The rearrangement joins TRBV9 to TRBJ2-1; the D call may be TRBD1 or TRBD2 (5 bases each). The CDR3 totals 12 residues. Germline V gene lookup returns CDR1 SGDLS and CDR2 YYNGEE. Trimming left V 2 bases short and J 8 bases short, with 8 bases between.

Many counts were recorded for this clonotype. This chain joins TRBV7-2 and TRBJ2-1; no reliable D call. Trimming removed 6 bases from V and 7 bases from J, with 13 bases in between. There are 13 residues in the CDR3. Germline CDR1 SGHTA, CDR2 FQGNSA. The CDR3 DNA reads as TGTGCCAGCAGGTTTACTCTGGGGAATGAGCAGTTCTTC. Protein: CASRFTLGNEQFF.

The chain links TRBV11-2 to TRBJ1-2, with 7 bases that match TRBD1. Germline lookup yields CDR1 SGHAT and CDR2 FQNNGV. The CDR3 has 16 amino acids. J gave up 4 bases and V 1 base, and 9 bases lay outside the gene matches. This CDR3 is CASSLVRQGIRYGYTF. In nucleotides, the CDR3 is TGTGCCAGCAGCTTAGTACGACAGGGAATACGCTATGGCTACACCTTC.

This chain connects TRBV7-9 to TRBJ2-3, with D perhaps TRBD2 (7 bases). Germline CDR1 SEHNR, CDR2 FQNEAQ (reference sequence). V was pared by 1 base and J by 0 bases, with 11 bases between. The CDR3 spans 16 residues. CDR3 nucleotide sequence: TGTGCCAGCAGCTTAGAGGCGGGGGCTAGCACAGATACGCAGTATTTT. Residues: CASSLEAGASTDTQYF.

This clonotype has just a few counts. V usage is TRBV4-2 and J usage is TRBJ1-5; D call uncertain. The V gene lost 1 base and the J gene lost 0 bases, with 10 bases spanning the gap. This CDR3 has 16 amino acids. The V gene's germline CDR1 is LGHNA and CDR2 YNFKEQ. CDR3 in amino acids: CASSQGARDSNQPQHF. The DNA for the CDR3 is TGTGCCAGCAGCCAAGGGGCGCGGGATAGCAATCAGCCCCAGCATTTT.

V usage is TRBV10-2 and J usage is TRBJ1-1; TRBD1 matches at 7 bases. CDR3 length: 14 amino acids. Germline lookup yields CDR1 WSHSY and CDR2 SAAADI. J gave up 1 base and V 6 bases, and 5 bases lay outside the gene matches. This CDR3 is CASSADRRNTEAFF. CDR3 sequence (DNA): TGCGCCAGCAGCGCGGACAGGCGGAACACTGAAGCTTTCTTT.

V is TRBV29-1 and J is TRBJ1-1, with D possibly TRBD1 on 5 matching bases. CDR1 SQVTM and CDR2 ANQGSEA come from the germline V gene. V lost 6 bases and J lost 0, with 11 bases in between. The CDR3 consists of 13 residues. The CDR3, as DNA: TGCAGCGTGAGGGACGGTTTGAACACTGAAGCTTTCTTT. As protein: CSVRDGLNTEAFF. Filled out from reference TRBV29-1 and TRBJ1-1, the complete variable domain reads SAVISQKPSRDICQRGTSLTIQCQVDSQVTMMFWYRQQPGQSLTLIATANQGSEATYESGFVIDKFPISRPNLTFSTLTVSNMSPEDSSIYLCSVRDGLNTEAFFGQGTRLTVV.

The V gene is TRBV7-2, the J gene TRBJ1-6; no clear D gene. The CDR3 is 16 amino acids. In germline, CDR1 is SGHTA, CDR2 FQGNSA. Trimming removed 5 bases at V and 5 bases at J, with 16 bases between. Here the CDR3 reads CASSTRFDRHNSPLHF. The DNA of the CDR3 is TGTGCCAGCAGCACGAGGTTCGACCGACATAATTCACCCCTCCACTTT.

This clonotype has more than one count but fewer than ten. The chain has TRBV20-1 and TRBJ1-1; the D gene is possibly TRBD1 (6 bases). Germline CDR1 is DFQATT and CDR2 is SNEGSKA (reference sequence). The ends were cut back, 3 bases at V and 3 bases at J, with 11 bases in the middle. The CDR3 totals 13 residues. The CDR3 reads CSASPTGYTEAFF. The DNA for the CDR3 is TGCAGTGCTAGCCCTACAGGGTACACTGAAGCTTTCTTT.

This clonotype was detected only a few times. The chain carries TRBV10-3 and TRBJ2-3; the D gene is possibly TRBD2 (6 bases). Germline assignment: CDR1 ENHRY and CDR2 SYGVKD. V was clipped by 2 bases and J by 2 bases, with 14 bases between them. This CDR3 comprises 16 residues. This CDR3 reads CAISEGGTADTDTQYF. Here the CDR3 DNA reads TGTGCCATCAGTGAGGGAGGGACTGCCGACACAGATACGCAGTATTTT.

The J gene is TRBJ2-6, the V gene TRBV3-1, with TRBD1 identical over 7 bases. Trimming at V came to 4 bases and at J to 4 bases, leaving 4 bases not matched to a gene. The CDR3 consists of 15 residues. Per the germline V gene, CDR1 is LGHDT and CDR2 is YNNKEL (reference sequence). The CDR3 reads CASSRTGVGANVLTF. The CDR3 DNA is TGTGCCAGCAGCCGAACAGGGGTAGGGGCCAACGTCCTGACTTTC.

In its sample, this clonotype was seen a few times. The gene calls are TRBV12-5 and TRBJ2-5, with D tentatively TRBD1 or TRBD2 (5 bases each). This CDR3 contains 14 residues. From germline, CDR1 is LGHNT and CDR2 FRNRAP. The ends were cut back, 1 base at V and 2 bases at J, with 8 bases in the middle. The CDR3 protein is CASGLGGPQETQYF. The CDR3 nucleotides read TGTGCTAGTGGTTTGGGGGGACCTCAAGAGACCCAGTACTTC.

The genes are TRBV6-1 and TRBJ1-3; no reliable D call. Germline V gives CDR1 MNHNS, CDR2 SASEGT. The CDR3 extends over 14 amino acids. Deletions cut 4 bases from V and 0 bases from J, with 7 bases between. CDR3 sequence: CASSGRASGNTIYF. In nucleotides, the CDR3 is TGTGCCAGCAGTGGCCGGGCCTCTGGAAACACCATATATTTT.

The chain is built from TRBV12-3 or TRBV12-4 and TRBJ1-5; 8 bases line up with TRBD1. The V segment lost 0 bases and the J segment 3 bases; nucleotides outside the gene matches: 10. The CDR3 has 18 amino acids. This chain's CDR3 is CASSLALSWTGTNQPQHF. CDR3 DNA sequence: TGTGCCAGCAGTTTAGCGCTAAGTTGGACAGGGACCAATCAGCCCCAGCATTTT.

In this sample, this clonotype turned up a few times. The chain uses TRBV7-2 and TRBJ2-7; a possible D gene is TRBD2 (5 bases). The CDR3 runs 12 residues. The V end was cut by 5 bases, the J end by 4 bases, with 9 bases between. From germline, CDR1 is SGHTA and CDR2 FQGNSA. DNA for the CDR3: TGTGCCAGCAGCCCCGGGGAGTACGAGCAGTACTTC. Translation: CASSPGEYEQYF.